This T cell receptor beta chain originates from a study of blood T cell repertoires in COVID-19. The protocol was immunoSEQ multiplex PCR, while the TCRdb copy is restricted to in-frame clones and leaves out a portion. The sample has about 58,000 clones; around 76% are singletons. V was trimmed by 10 bases and J by 5 bases, leaving 18 bases between them. The CDR3 has 14 amino acids. The germline CDR1 and CDR2 sequences are LNHDA and SQIVND (reference sequence). Specimen: peripheral blood. V usage is TRBV19 and J usage is TRBJ2-1, with D possibly matching TRBD2 (6 bases). The clonotype comes from a human donor in a cohort sampled during active COVID-19. The CDR3 protein is CATKKGTSHNEQFF. The CDR3 nucleotides read TGTGCCACTAAAAAGGGTACTAGCCACAATGAGCAGTTCTTC.